These 5 T cell receptor beta chains share one sample of origin, sequenced in a study of molecular identifiers for immune sequencing clone quantification. TCRdb independently ran MiXCR on the PCR reads; one entry per CDR3 protein. This sample carries a few hundred thousand distinct CDR3 sequences, 24% of them seen once, and the ten largest clones take 0.65% to 0.75%. Sequencing was done on a sample of naive CD8+ T cells from blood, with Jurkat cell RNA spiked in. Noted subset: FACS-sorted CD8+CD4-CCR7+CD45RA+ naive T cells. These TCRs come from a human donor in good health. Some libraries in this study had Jurkat cell RNA spiked in.

The chain joins TRBV7-3 to TRBJ2-2; D is unresolved. The germline V and J ends were trimmed by 4 bases and 1 base, with 7 bases remaining between them. CDR3 length equals 14 residues. The V gene's germline CDR1 is SGHTA and CDR2 FQGTGA. The CDR3 nucleotides read TGTGCCAGCAGCTCCCGACAGAACACCGGGGAGCTGTTTTTT. Protein product: CASSSRQNTGELFF.

This clonotype has at least ten counts. This chain uses TRBV7-9 with TRBJ2-2, with 7 bases matching TRBD1. J gave up 0 bases and V 5 bases, and 6 bases lay outside the gene matches. This CDR3 has 16 amino acids. Germline V gene lookup returns CDR1 SEHNR and CDR2 FQNEAQ (reference sequence). The CDR3 coding sequence is TGTGCCAGCAGCGACCGGGACAGCTCGAACACCGGGGAGCTGTTTTTT. The encoded protein is CASSDRDSSNTGELFF.

V gene TRBV7-9 combines with J gene TRBJ2-1, with D possibly TRBD2 on 6 matching bases. Germline lookup yields CDR1 SEHNR and CDR2 FQNEAQ (reference sequence). The V gene lost 4 bases and the J gene lost 7 bases, with 20 bases spanning the gap. The CDR3 totals 16 residues. In nucleotides, the CDR3 is TGTGCCAGCAGCTCTCTTCGACAAGTCCGGGGGAATGAGCAGTTCTTC. Its protein is CASSSLRQVRGNEQFF.

This clonotype occurred many times. The V gene is TRBV5-4, the J gene TRBJ1-1; the D gene is possibly TRBD1 (5 bases). The V and J ends lost 4 bases and 0 bases respectively, with 13 bases between them. There are 15 residues in the CDR3. In germline, CDR1 is SGHNT, CDR2 YYREEE (reference sequence). The CDR3: CASSEGPGVNTEAFF. CDR3 nucleotide sequence: TGTGCCAGCAGCGAGGGGCCGGGGGTGAACACTGAAGCTTTCTTT.

Regarding this clonotype: With a much larger clone just one base away, this may be a read error. The gene calls are TRBV7-6 and TRBJ1-5; 8 bases are shared with TRBD1. This CDR3 is 16 amino acids long. Germline loops: CDR1 SGHVS, CDR2 FNYEAQ. DNA of the CDR3: TGTGCCAGCAGCCCAGGGGGCGCACGAAGCAATCCGCCCCAGCATTTT. Protein sequence: CASSPGGARSNPPQHF.